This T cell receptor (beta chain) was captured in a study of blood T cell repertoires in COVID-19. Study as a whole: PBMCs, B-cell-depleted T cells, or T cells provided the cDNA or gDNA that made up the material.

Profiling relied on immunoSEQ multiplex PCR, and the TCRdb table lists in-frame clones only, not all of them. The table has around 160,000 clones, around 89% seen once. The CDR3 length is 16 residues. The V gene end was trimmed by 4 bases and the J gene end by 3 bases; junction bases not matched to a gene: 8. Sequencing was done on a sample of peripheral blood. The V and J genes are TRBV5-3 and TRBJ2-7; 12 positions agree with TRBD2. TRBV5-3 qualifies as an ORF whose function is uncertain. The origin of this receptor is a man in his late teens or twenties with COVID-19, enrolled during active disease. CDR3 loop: CARSVRLAGAVYEQYF. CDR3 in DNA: TGTGCCAGAAGCGTCCGACTAGCGGGAGCCGTCTACGAGCAGTACTTC.